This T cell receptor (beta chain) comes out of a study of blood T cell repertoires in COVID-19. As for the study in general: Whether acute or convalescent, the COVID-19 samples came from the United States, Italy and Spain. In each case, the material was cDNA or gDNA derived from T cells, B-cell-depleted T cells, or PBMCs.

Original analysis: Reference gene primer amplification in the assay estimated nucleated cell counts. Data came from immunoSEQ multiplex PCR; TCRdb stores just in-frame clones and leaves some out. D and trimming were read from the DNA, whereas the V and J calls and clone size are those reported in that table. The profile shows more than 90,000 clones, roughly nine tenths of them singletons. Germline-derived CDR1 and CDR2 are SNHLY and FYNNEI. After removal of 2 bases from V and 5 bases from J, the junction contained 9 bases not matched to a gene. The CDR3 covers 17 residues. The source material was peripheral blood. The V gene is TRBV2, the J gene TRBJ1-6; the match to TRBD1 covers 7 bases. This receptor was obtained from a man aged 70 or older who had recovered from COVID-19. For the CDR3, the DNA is TGTGCCAGCAGTGAATGGATGGGACAGAGAAATAATTCACCCCTCCACTTT. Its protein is CASSEWMGQRNNSPLHF. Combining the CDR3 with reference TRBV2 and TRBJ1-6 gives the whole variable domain EPEVTQTPSHQVTQMGQEVILRCVPISNHLYFYWYRQILGQKVEFLVSFYNNEISEKSEIFDDQFSVERPDGSNFTLKIRSTKLEDSAMYFCASSEWMGQRNNSPLHFGNGTRLTVT.